This TCR beta chain comes out of a study of blood T cell repertoires in COVID-19. This CDR3 has 16 residues. J lost 6 bases, V lost 4 bases, and 13 bases had no gene match. Germline V gene sequence: CDR1 SGHRS, CDR2 YFSETQ. Produced via immunoSEQ multiplex PCR; TCRdb's table is partial and in-frame only. The sample has a few hundred thousand clones; approximately 90% are singletons. This sequence originates from a man aged 45 to 65 with acute or convalescent COVID-19. The chain has TRBV5-1 and TRBJ1-3, with 7 bases identical to TRBD1. Sequenced input: peripheral blood. As DNA, the CDR3 is TGCGCCAGCAGCCCTGGGGACAGAGAGGTGGCAAACACCATATATTTT. It codes for CASSPGDREVANTIYF.